This T cell receptor beta chain was retrieved from a study of T cells after yellow fever vaccination. As for the study in general: Fractions low in cell number were prepared with SMART-Seq v4 Ultra Low Input. The study's findings and limits: Booster samples showed a return of most primary-vaccination clones (around 96% CD4, around 88% CD8). Secondary responses were weaker yet peaked faster, day 5 versus 15.

This clonotype was observed at least ten times. What it binds is unknown. Template switching with 5'RACE generated the TCR cDNA and added a universal primer site and UMIs. TCRdb called the 5' RACE reads again in MiXCR, with one record for every CDR3 protein. The table lists about 350,000 distinct CDR3 sequences, approximately 4% of them singletons, with roughly 25% in the top ten. The TCR sequence derives from a man aged 18 to 29 who received the YFV17D yellow fever vaccine. Sequencing used PBMCs, obtained 5 days after the yellow fever booster vaccination.

The CDR3: CASSYSWGAGSETQYF. DNA for the CDR3: TGTGCCAGCAGTTACTCCTGGGGGGCCGGTTCAGAGACCCAGTACTTC. The J gene is TRBJ2-5, the V gene TRBV6-2 or TRBV6-3; either TRBD1 or TRBD2 may fit D (6 bases each). The germline V and J ends were trimmed by 0 bases and 4 bases, with 15 bases remaining between them. The CDR3 is 16 residues long. CDR1 is MNHEY, CDR2 SVGEGT, per germline.